This TCR beta chain appears in the sequencing data of a study of blood T cell repertoires in COVID-19. Trimming stripped 3 bases from V and 7 bases from J, with 13 bases between. The CDR3 consists of 15 residues. From germline, CDR1 is SGHTA and CDR2 FQGNSA. Per the original methods: Researchers report that nucleated cell counts were estimated from reference gene primer amplification. Here immunoSEQ multiplex PCR was the method, and the copy in TCRdb shows in-frame clones only, minus some. V, J and clone size are taken as reported in that table, and D and trimming were inferred from the DNA itself. Of some 90,000 clones in the sample, around 85% were seen once.

The chain recombines TRBV7-2 with TRBJ1-6; tentative D call: TRBD1 (6 bases). The sequenced sample consisted of peripheral blood. The sequence came from a man aged 60 to 69 with acute or convalescent COVID-19. As DNA, the CDR3 is TGTGCCAGCAGCTTGAGGACAGCTTACAATTCACCCCTCCACTTT. This codes for CASSLRTAYNSPLHF.